A single sample is the source of the 14 T cell receptor beta chains below, sequenced in a study of shared clonotypes between healthy human individuals. Only in-frame clones appear in the TCRdb table, and some are missing; sequencing was by immunoSEQ multiplex PCR. The table lists hundreds of thousands of clones, nearly 95% of them singletons. Naivety among CD8 cells was defined by CD45RO negativity and positive CCR7 selection, thereby excluding terminally differentiated effector memory CD45RA+ cells. Sequencing was performed on naive CD8+ T cells sorted from blood. The receptors derive from a man aged 25 to 40 in good health.

The genes are TRBV4-1 and TRBJ2-2, with 8 bases matching TRBD2. Germline lookup yields CDR1 MGHRA and CDR2 YSYEKL. The CDR3 has 13 residues. J gave up 7 bases and V 6 bases, and 4 bases lay outside the gene matches. The CDR3 protein is CASRGLAGGELFF. CDR3 DNA: TGCGCCAGCAGAGGACTAGCCGGCGGGGAGCTGTTTTTT.

The rearrangement joins TRBV28 to TRBJ2-5; 9 nucleotides align to TRBD1. V was pared by 6 bases and J by 3 bases, with 2 bases of the junction left unmatched. This CDR3 is built from 13 residues. The germline CDR1 and CDR2 sequences are MDHEN and SYDVKM. The CDR3 coding sequence is TGTGCCAGCAGGGGGGACAGGGAAGAGACCCAGTACTTC. Translating it yields CASRGDREETQYF. Full variable domain (outside the CDR3, taken from reference TRBV28 and TRBJ2-5): DVKVTQSSRYLVKRTGEKVFLECVQDMDHENMFWYRQDPGLGLRLIYFSYDVKMKEKGDIPEGYSVSREKKERFSLILESASTNQTSMYLCASRGDREETQYFGPGTRLLVL.

This chain uses TRBV7-2 with TRBJ2-7; 10 bases are a match to TRBD2. CDR3 size: 17 residues. V dropped 1 base and J dropped 4; count of bases not matched to a gene: 10. Germline V gene lookup returns CDR1 SGHTA and CDR2 FQGNSA. The CDR3 here is CASSLVAGTSVGYEQYF. CDR3 nucleotide sequence: TGTGCCAGCAGCTTAGTTGCCGGGACTAGCGTGGGTTACGAGCAGTACTTC.

The genes are TRBV7-6 and TRBJ2-3; D is unresolved. V gave up 1 base and J gave up 7 bases, with 9 bases separating them. The CDR3 is 13 amino acids. Germline V gene sequence: CDR1 SGHVS, CDR2 FNYEAQ. The CDR3 region is CASSLEVQHTQYF. CDR3 in DNA: TGTGCCAGCAGCTTAGAAGTACAGCATACGCAGTATTTT.

The rearrangement links TRBV7-9 to TRBJ2-3; 8 bases map to TRBD2. The length of the CDR3 is 16 residues. Germline assignment: CDR1 SEHNR and CDR2 FQNEAQ (reference sequence). The V and J ends lost 1 base and 2 bases, in that order; junction bases with no gene match: 5. In DNA form, the CDR3 reads TGTGCCAGCAGCTTAGTCACTAGCGGATACACAGATACGCAGTATTTT. Protein product: CASSLVTSGYTDTQYF.

The rearrangement links TRBV5-6 to TRBJ2-5, with D possibly TRBD2 on 6 matching bases. This CDR3 has 15 residues. CDR1 SGHDT and CDR2 YYEEEE come from the germline V gene. V lost 6 bases and J 0 bases, leaving 15 bases between the germline ends. The chain's CDR3 is CASKSSALYQETQYF. DNA of the CDR3: TGTGCCAGCAAATCTAGCGCGCTGTACCAAGAGACCCAGTACTTC.

This chain uses TRBV9 with TRBJ2-3; possible D gene TRBD2, 6 bases. V lost 0 bases and J lost 1, with 12 bases in between. Germline assignment: CDR1 SGDLS and CDR2 YYNGEE. This CDR3 is 16 amino acids long. The CDR3 sequence: CASSVVGGGGTDTQYF. The DNA for the CDR3 is TGTGCCAGCAGCGTAGTGGGGGGAGGAGGCACAGATACGCAGTATTTT.

The genes are TRBV30 and TRBJ2-5; no reliable D call. The CDR3 sequence is 14 residues long. Trimming took 5 bases from V and 4 from J, leaving 17 bases between them. CDR1 is GTSNPN, CDR2 SVGIG, per germline (reference sequence). The CDR3 coding sequence is TGTGCCTGGTGCCCGATGAACGGGTTAGAGACCCAGTACTTC. Translation: CAWCPMNGLETQYF. The complete variable domain, with remaining parts taken from reference TRBV30 and TRBJ2-5, reads SQTIHQWPATLVQPVGSPLSLECTVEGTSNPNLYWYRQAAGRGLQLLFYSVGIGQISSEVPQNLSASRPQDRQFILSSKKLLLSDSGFYLCAWCPMNGLETQYFGPGTRLLVL.

The chain links TRBV15 to TRBJ2-1, with 9 bases matching TRBD2. The germline gives CDR1 LNHNV, CDR2 YYDKDF (reference sequence). J lost 8 bases, V lost 1 base, and 6 bases had no gene match. The CDR3 is made up of 15 amino acids. CDR3 nucleotide sequence: TGTGCCACCAGCAGAGTTCCTAGCGGGGTGGATGAGCAGTTCTTC. Its protein product is CATSRVPSGVDEQFF.

V is TRBV18 and J is TRBJ2-6; tentative D call: TRBD2 (5 bases). The CDR3 is 17 residues long. V dropped 6 bases and J dropped 0 bases, with 15 bases sitting between them. CDR1 is KGHSH and CDR2 is LQKENI in the germline V gene. The CDR3 protein is CASSLEEAISGANVLTF. The CDR3, as DNA: TGTGCCAGCTCCCTTGAGGAGGCGATCTCTGGGGCCAACGTCCTGACTTTC.

The chain uses TRBV29-1 and TRBJ2-3; D ambiguous. The CDR3 is 10 amino acids. Germline V gene data show CDR1 as SQVTM and CDR2 as ANQGSEA. Trimming took 3 bases from V and 5 from J, leaving 3 bases between them. Written as DNA, the CDR3 is TGCAGCGTTGACGTAGATACGCAGTATTTT. Translating gives CSVDVDTQYF.

This rearrangement joins TRBV28 to TRBJ1-3, with D possibly being TRBD1 (5 bases). Germline loops: CDR1 MDHEN, CDR2 SYDVKM. There are 13 residues in the CDR3. Trimming took off 8 bases at V and 1 base at J, with 9 bases between the two ends. CDR3 protein: CASRGGSGNTIYF. The CDR3 nucleotides are TGTGCCAGCCGTGGGGGTTCTGGAAACACCATATATTTT.

This sequence joins TRBV9 and TRBJ2-7, with TRBD1 matching 7 bases. The CDR3 sequence is 15 residues long. Germline V gene sequence: CDR1 SGDLS, CDR2 YYNGEE. Trimming removed 4 bases from V and 2 bases from J; junction bases left unmatched: 9. CDR3 DNA sequence: TGTGCCAGCAGCCCAACAGGGGAACCCGCCTACGAGCAGTACTTC. Its translation is CASSPTGEPAYEQYF.

The chain couples TRBV19 to TRBJ2-7; 11 nucleotides match TRBD2. J lost 5 bases, V lost 7 bases, and 4 bases had no gene match. The CDR3 is 13 amino acids. CDR1 is LNHDA, CDR2 SQIVND, per germline (reference sequence). CDR3 loop: CASTSTSGNEQYF. The CDR3 region has the DNA TGTGCCAGTACCTCGACTAGCGGGAACGAGCAGTACTTC.